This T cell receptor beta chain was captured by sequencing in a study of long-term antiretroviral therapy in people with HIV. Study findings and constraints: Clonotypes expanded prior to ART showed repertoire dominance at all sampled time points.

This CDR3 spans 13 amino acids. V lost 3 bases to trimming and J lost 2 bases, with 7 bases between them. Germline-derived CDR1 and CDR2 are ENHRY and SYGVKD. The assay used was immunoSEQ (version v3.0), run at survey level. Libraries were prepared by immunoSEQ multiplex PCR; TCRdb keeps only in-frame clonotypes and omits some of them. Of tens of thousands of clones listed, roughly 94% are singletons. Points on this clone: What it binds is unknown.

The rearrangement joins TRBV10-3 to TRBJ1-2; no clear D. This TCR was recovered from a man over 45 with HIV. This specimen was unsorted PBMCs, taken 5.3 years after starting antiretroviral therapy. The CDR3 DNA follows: TGTGCCATCAGTGACACCGAGAACTATGGCTACACCTTC. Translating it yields CAISDTENYGYTF.